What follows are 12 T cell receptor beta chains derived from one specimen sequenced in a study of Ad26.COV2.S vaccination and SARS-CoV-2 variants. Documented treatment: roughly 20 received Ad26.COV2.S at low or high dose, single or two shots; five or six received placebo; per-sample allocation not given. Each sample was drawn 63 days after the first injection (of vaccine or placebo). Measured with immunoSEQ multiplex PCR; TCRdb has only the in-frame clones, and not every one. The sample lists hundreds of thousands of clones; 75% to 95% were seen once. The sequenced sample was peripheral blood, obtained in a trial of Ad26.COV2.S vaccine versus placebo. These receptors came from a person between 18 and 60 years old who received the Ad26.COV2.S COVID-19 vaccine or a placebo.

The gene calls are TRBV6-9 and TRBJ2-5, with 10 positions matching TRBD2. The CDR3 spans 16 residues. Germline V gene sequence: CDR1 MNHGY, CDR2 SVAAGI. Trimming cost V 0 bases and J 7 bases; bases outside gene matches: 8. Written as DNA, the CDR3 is TGTGCCAGCAGTTATTCATCTAGCGGGAGTCGGCTGACCCAGTACTTC. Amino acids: CASSYSSSGSRLTQYF.

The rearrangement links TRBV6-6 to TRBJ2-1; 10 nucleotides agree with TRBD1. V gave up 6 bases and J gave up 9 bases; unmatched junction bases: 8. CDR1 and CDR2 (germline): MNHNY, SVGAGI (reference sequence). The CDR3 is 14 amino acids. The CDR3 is CASSLTGDRGEQFF. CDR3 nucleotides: TGTGCCAGCAGCCTAACCGGGGACAGGGGTGAGCAGTTCTTC.

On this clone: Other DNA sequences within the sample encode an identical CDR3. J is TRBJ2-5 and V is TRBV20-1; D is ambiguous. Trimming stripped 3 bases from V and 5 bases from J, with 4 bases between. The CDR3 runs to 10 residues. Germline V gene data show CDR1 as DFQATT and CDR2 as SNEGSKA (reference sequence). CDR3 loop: CSASGETQYF. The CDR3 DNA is TGCAGTGCTAGCGGCGAGACCCAGTACTTC.

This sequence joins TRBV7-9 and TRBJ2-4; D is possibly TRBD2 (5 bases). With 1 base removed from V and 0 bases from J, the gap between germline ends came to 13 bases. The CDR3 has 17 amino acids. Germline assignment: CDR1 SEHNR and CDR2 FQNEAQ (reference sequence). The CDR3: CASSLERVGVAKNIQYF. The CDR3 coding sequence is TGTGCCAGCAGCTTAGAGAGGGTCGGAGTAGCCAAAAACATTCAGTACTTC.

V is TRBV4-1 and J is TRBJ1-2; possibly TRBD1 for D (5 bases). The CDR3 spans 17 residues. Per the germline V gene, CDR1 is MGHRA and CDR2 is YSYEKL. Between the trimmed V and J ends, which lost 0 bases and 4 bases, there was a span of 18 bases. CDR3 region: CASSQESGPRPSYGYTF. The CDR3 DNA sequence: TGCGCCAGCAGCCAAGAGTCGGGGCCGCGGCCTTCCTATGGCTACACCTTC.

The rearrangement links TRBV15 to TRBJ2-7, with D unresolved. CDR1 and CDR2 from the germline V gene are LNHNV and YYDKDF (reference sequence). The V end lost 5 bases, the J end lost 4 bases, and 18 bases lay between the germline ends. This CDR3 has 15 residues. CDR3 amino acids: CATSPSVEIMYEQYF. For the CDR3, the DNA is TGTGCCACCAGCCCGAGTGTGGAAATAATGTACGAGCAGTACTTC.

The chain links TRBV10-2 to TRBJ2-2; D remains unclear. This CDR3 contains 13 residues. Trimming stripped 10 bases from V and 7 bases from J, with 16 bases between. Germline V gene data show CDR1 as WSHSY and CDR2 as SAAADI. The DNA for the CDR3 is TGCGCCACCTCTAGATTATCTGGCGGGGAGCTGTTTTTT. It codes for CATSRLSGGELFF.

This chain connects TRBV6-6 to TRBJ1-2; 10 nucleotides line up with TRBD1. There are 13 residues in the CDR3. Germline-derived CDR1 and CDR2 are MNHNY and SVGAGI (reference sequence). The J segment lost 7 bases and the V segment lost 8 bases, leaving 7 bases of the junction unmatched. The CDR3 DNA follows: TGTGCCAGCGGGAGACAGGGGGCCTCTGGCTACACCTTC. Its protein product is CASGRQGASGYTF.

As DNA, the CDR3 is TGTGCCATCAGTCCAGGAGGGTGGGCAGATACGCAGTATTTT. Residues: CAISPGGWADTQYF. The J gene is TRBJ2-3, the V gene TRBV10-3; D might be TRBD2 (6 bases). This CDR3 has 14 residues. The germline gives CDR1 ENHRY, CDR2 SYGVKD. The V and J ends lost 5 bases and 4 bases respectively, with 13 bases between them.

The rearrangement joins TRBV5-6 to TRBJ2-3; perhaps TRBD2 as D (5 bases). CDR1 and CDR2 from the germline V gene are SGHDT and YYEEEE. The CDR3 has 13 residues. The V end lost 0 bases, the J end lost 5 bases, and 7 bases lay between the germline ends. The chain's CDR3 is CASSLAGKDTQYF. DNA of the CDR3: TGTGCCAGCAGCTTGGCCGGGAAAGATACGCAGTATTTT.

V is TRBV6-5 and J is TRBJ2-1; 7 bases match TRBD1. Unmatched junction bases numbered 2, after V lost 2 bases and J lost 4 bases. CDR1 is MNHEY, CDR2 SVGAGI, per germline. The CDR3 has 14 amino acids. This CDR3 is CASSYDRVYNEQFF. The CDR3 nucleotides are TGTGCCAGCAGTTACGACAGGGTTTACAATGAGCAGTTCTTC.

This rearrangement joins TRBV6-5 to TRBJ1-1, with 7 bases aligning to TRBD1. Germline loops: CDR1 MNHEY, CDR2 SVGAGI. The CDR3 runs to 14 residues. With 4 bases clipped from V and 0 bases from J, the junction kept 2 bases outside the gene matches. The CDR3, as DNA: TGTGCCAGCAGTTCGGGACAGATGAACACTGAAGCTTTCTTT. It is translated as CASSSGQMNTEAFF.